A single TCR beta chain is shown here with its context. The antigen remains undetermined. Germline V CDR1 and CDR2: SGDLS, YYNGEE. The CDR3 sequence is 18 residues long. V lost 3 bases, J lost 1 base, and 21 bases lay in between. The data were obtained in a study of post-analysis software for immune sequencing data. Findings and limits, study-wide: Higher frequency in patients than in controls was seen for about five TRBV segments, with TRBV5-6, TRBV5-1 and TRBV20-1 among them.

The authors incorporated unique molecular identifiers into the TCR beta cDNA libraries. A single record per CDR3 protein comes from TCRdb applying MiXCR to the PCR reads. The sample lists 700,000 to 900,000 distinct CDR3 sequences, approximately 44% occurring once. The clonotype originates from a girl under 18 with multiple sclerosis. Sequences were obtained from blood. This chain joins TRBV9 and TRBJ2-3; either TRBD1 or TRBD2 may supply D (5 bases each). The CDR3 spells CASSAPPGPQEGTDTQYF. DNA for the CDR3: TGTGCCAGCAGCGCCCCCCCGGGACCCCAGGAAGGCACAGATACGCAGTATTTT.